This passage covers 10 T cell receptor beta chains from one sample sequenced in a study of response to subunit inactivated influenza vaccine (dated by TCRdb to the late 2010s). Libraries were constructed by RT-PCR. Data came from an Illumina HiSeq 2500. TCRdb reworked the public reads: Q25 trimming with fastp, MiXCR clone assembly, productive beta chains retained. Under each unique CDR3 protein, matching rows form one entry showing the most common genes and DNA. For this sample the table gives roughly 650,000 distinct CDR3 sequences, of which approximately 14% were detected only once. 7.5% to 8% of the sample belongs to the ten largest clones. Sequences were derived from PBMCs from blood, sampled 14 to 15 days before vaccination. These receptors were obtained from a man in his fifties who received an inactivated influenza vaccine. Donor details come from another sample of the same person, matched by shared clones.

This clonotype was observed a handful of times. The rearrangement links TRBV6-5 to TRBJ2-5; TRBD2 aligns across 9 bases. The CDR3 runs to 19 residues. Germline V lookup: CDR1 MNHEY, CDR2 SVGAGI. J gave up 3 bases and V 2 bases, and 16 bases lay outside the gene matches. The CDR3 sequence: CASSYGPLRGGTYKETQYF. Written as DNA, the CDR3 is TGTGCCAGCAGTTACGGTCCGTTGCGGGGGGGCACATACAAAGAGACCCAGTACTTC.

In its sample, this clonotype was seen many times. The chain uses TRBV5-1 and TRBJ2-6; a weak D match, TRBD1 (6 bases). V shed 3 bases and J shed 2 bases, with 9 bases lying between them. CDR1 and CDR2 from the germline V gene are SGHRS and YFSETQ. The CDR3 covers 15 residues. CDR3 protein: CASSSQGAGANVLTF. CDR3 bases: TGCGCCAGCAGCTCACAGGGTGCTGGGGCCAACGTCCTGACTTTC.

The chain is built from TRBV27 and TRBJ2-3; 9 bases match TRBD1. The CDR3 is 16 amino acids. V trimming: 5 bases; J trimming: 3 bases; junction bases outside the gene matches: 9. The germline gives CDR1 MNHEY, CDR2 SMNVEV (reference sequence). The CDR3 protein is CASSPTGTGSTDTQYF. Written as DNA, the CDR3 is TGTGCCAGCAGTCCGACCGGGACAGGGTCTACAGATACGCAGTATTTT.

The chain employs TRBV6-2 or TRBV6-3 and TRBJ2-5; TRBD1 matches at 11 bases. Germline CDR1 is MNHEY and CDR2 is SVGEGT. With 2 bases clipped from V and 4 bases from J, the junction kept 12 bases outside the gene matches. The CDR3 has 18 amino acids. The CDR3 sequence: CASSYPPLGQGGRETQYF. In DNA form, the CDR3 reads TGTGCCAGCAGTTACCCTCCTTTGGGACAGGGGGGCCGAGAGACCCAGTACTTC.

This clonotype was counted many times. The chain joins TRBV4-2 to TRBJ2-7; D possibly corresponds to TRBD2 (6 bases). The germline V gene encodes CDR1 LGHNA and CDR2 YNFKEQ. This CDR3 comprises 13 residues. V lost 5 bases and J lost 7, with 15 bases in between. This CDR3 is CASSVRDSREQYF. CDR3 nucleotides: TGTGCCAGCAGCGTCCGGGACTCGCGGGAGCAGTACTTC.

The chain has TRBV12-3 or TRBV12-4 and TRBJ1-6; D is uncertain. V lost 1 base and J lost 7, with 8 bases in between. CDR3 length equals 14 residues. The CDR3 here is CASSLDVPNSPLHF. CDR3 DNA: TGTGCCAGCAGTTTAGACGTACCGAATTCACCCCTCCACTTT.

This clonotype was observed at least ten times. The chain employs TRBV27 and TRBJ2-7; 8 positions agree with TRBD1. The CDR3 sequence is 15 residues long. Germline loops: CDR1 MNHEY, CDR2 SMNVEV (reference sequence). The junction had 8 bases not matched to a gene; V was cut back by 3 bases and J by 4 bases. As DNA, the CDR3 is TGTGCCAGCAGTTTGTCCGGGACAGGAATTTACGAGCAGTACTTC. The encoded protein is CASSLSGTGIYEQYF.

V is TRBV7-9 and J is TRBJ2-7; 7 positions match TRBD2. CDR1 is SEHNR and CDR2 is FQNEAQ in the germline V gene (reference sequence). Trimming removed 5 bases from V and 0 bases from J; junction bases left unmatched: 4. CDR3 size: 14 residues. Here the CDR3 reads CASSGTKSSYEQYF. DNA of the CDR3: TGTGCCAGCAGCGGGACTAAAAGCTCCTACGAGCAGTACTTC.

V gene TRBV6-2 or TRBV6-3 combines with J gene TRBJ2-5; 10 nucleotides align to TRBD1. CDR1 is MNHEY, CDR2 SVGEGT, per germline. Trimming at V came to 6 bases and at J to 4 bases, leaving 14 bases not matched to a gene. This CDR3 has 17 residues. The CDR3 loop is CASRPGRRTGGGETQYF. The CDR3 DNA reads TGTGCCAGCAGACCAGGTCGACGGACAGGGGGAGGAGAGACCCAGTACTTC.

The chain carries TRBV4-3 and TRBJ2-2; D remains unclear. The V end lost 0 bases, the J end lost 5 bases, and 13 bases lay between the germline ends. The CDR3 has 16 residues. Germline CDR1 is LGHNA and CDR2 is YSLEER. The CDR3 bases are TGCGCCAGCAGCCAAGAGCAGCTAACAATGACCGGGGAGCTGTTTTTT. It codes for CASSQEQLTMTGELFF.